This T cell receptor beta chain was documented in a study of shared clonotypes between healthy human individuals. CDR3 length equals 14 residues. Germline V gives CDR1 WSHSY, CDR2 SAAADI. Trimming pared 6 bases from V and 0 bases from J, leaving 11 bases between. TCRdb's copy holds only in-frame clones and misses some; the assay was immunoSEQ multiplex PCR. This table has about 1 million clones, around 76% appearing once. V usage is TRBV10-2 and J usage is TRBJ1-1; a weak D match, TRBD1 (5 bases). Specimen: memory CD4+ T cells sorted from blood. The subset is: CD45RA-negative fraction. The sequence was collected from a man younger than 35 in good health. The CDR3 DNA follows: TGCGCCAGCAGGTCCAGGGCCATGAACACTGAAGCTTTCTTT. This sequence encodes CASRSRAMNTEAFF.